Only one count was recorded for the clone carrying this T cell receptor (beta chain). Germline V lookup: CDR1 SGHAT, CDR2 FQNNGV. CDR3 length equals 17 residues. Trimming cost V 5 bases and J 4 bases, with 21 bases left between them. The data stem from a study of blood T cell repertoires in COVID-19. For the study at large: The United States, Italy and Spain provided the acute and convalescent COVID-19 samples.

Generated by immunoSEQ multiplex PCR, the TCRdb table keeps only in-frame clones and is missing some. The repertoire holds hundreds of thousands of clones, with 85% as singletons. Sequences were obtained from peripheral blood. This TCR came from a man over 45 with active or convalescent COVID-19. This rearrangement joins TRBV11-2 to TRBJ1-3; weak D call: TRBD1 (6 bases). The DNA for the CDR3 is TGTGCCAGCAGCCCATCATCACCCGGGACACCCGGAAACACCATATATTTT. This translates into CASSPSSPGTPGNTIYF.